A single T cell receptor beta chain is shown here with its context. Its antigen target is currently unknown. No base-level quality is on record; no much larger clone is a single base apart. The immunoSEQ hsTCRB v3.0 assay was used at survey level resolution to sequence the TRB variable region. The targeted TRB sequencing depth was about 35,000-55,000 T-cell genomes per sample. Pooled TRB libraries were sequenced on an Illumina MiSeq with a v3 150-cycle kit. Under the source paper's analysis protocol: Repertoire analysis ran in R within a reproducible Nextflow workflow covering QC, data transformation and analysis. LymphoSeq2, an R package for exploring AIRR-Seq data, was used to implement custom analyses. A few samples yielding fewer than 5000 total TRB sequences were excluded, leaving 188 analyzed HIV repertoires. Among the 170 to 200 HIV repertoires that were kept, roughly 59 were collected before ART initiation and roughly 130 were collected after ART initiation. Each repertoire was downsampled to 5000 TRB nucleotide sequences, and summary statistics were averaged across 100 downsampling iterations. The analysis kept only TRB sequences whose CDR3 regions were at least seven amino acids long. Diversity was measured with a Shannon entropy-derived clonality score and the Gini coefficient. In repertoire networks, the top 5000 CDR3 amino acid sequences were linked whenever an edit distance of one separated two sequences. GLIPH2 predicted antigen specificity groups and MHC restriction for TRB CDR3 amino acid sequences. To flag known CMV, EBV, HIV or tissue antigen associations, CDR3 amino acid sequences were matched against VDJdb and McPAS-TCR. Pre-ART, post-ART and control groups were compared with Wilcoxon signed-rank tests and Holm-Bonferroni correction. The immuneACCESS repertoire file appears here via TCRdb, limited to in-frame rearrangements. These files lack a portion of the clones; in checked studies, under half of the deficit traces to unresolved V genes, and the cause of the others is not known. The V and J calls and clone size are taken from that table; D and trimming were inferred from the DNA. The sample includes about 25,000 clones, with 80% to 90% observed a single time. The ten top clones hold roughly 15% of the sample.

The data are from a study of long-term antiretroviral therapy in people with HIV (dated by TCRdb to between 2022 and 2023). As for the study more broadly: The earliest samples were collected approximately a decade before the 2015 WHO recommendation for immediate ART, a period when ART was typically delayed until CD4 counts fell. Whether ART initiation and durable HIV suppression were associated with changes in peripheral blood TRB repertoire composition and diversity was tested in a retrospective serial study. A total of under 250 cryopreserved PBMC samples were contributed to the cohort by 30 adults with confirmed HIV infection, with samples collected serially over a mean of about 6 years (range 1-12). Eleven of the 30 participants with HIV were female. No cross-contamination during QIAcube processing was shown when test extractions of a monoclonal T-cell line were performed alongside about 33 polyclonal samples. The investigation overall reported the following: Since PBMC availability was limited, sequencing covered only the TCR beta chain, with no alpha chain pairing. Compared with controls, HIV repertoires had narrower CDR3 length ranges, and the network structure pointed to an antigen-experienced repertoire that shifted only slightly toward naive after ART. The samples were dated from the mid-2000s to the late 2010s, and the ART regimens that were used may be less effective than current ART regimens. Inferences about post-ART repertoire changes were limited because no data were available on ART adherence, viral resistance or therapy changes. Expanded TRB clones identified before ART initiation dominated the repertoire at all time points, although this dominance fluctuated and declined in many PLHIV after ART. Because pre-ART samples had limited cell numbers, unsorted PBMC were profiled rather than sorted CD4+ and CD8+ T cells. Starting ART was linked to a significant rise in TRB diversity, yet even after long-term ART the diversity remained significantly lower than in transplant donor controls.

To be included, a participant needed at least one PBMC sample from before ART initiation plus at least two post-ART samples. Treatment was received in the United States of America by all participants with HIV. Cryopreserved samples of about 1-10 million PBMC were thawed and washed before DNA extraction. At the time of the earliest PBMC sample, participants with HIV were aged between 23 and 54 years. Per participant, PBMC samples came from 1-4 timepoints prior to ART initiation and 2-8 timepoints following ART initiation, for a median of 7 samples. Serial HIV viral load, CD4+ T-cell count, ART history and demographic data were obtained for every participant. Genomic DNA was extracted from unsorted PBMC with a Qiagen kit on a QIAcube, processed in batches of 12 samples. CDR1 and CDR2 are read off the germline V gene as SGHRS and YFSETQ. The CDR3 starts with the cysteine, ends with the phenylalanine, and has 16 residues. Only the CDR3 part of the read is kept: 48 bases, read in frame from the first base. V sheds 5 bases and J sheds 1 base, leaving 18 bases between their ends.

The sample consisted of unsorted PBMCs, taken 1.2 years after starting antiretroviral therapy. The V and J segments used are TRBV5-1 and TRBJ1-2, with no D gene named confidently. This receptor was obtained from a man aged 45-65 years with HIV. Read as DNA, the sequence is TGCGCCAGCAGGGAAGTTGAACAGACCCTTAACTATGGCTACACCTTC. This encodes CASREVEQTLNYGYTF.